The 22 T cell receptor beta chains given below trace back to one sample, sequenced in a study of T cells in Graves' hyperthyroidism and ophthalmopathy. TCR beta CDR3 sequences were amplified from RNA transcripts. The primer set for the first-round RT-PCR of the TCR CDR3 was HTBI. TCRdb re-analysed the multiplex PCR reads in MiXCR, keeping a single row per CDR3 protein. The table has about 740,000 distinct CDR3 sequences, about 14% seen once. The sequenced material came from blood. Receptors originate from a woman under 30 with Graves' hyperthyroidism.

This clonotype has a handful of counts. This chain connects TRBV19 to TRBJ2-1, with a possible D match to TRBD1 (6 bases). The CDR3 runs to 15 residues. V was trimmed by 7 bases and J by 5 bases, leaving 18 bases between them. Germline V CDR1 and CDR2: LNHDA, SQIVND (reference sequence). The CDR3 here is CASTQRRTADNEQFF. The CDR3 DNA sequence: TGTGCCAGTACCCAACGTCGGACAGCTGACAATGAGCAGTTCTTC.

This clonotype came up many times. The chain uses TRBV28 and TRBJ1-6; D gene ambiguous. Germline CDR1 reads MDHEN; CDR2 reads SYDVKM. CDR3 length: 12 residues. V was clipped by 8 bases and J by 10 bases, with 12 bases between them. CDR3 loop: CASLTPKSPLHF. For the CDR3, the DNA is TGTGCCAGCCTTACCCCAAAGTCACCCCTCCACTTT.

With respect to this clonotype: Sequence at one end of the junction differs from germline and may be a read error. CDR3 bases: TGTGCCAGCAGCTTGGCGGGAAGCTCCCACGAGCAGTACTTC. This codes for CASSLAGSSHEQYF. The V and J genes are TRBV7-9 and TRBJ2-7; tentatively, D is TRBD2 (6 bases). CDR1 SEHNR and CDR2 FQNEAQ come from the germline V gene (reference sequence). The CDR3 spans 14 residues.

This clonotype showed up many times. The genes are TRBV6-6 and TRBJ2-1; tentative D call: TRBD2 (5 bases). The CDR3 has 18 amino acids. V shed 1 base and J shed 3 bases, with 19 bases lying between them. CDR1 is MNHNY, CDR2 SVGAGI, per germline (reference sequence). CDR3 amino acids: CASSYFGRGADRYNEQFF. Here the CDR3 DNA reads TGTGCCAGCAGTTACTTTGGGCGCGGAGCGGACCGCTACAATGAGCAGTTCTTC.

The chain couples TRBV28 to TRBJ2-1; no firm D call. The J call is uncertain, as TRBJ2-7 better fits the DNA end. The CDR3 length is 12 residues. In germline, CDR1 is MDHEN, CDR2 SYDVKM. The CDR3 DNA sequence: TGTGCCAGCAGTCCCCAGGTGAATGAGCAGTACTTC. It specifies CASSPQVNEQYF.

In its sample, this clonotype was seen many times. The chain uses TRBV5-6 and TRBJ2-3; 7 bases are shared with TRBD2. The CDR3 length is 15 residues. Per germline, CDR1 SGHDT and CDR2 YYEEEE. Unmatched junction bases numbered 5, after V lost 0 bases and J lost 4 bases. The DNA for the CDR3 is TGTGCCAGCAGCTTGGTGGGCGGGGGAGCAGATACGCAGTATTTT. Translated, it gives CASSLVGGGADTQYF.

V is TRBV7-9 and J is TRBJ2-7, with TRBD1 matching 7 bases. The germline V gene encodes CDR1 SEHNR and CDR2 FQNEAQ (reference sequence). The CDR3 runs 13 residues. With 4 bases clipped from V and 6 bases from J, the junction kept 6 bases outside the gene matches. The CDR3 loop is CASSSSGGSEQYF. For the CDR3, the DNA is TGTGCCAGCAGCTCTTCAGGGGGTTCCGAGCAGTACTTC.

The chain combines TRBV2 with TRBJ2-7, with 7 bases aligning to TRBD2. V lost 0 bases and J lost 0; bases outside the gene matches: 2. Germline CDR1 is SNHLY and CDR2 is FYNNEI. This CDR3 region has 15 residues. The CDR3 nucleotides read TGTGCCAGCAGTGAAGCGGGAGGGCTCTCCTACGAGCAGTACTTC. Its protein product is CASSEAGGLSYEQYF.

This clonotype was found many times. The rearrangement joins TRBV7-2 to TRBJ2-2, with TRBD2 identical over 15 bases. Germline-derived CDR1 and CDR2 are SGHTA and FQGNSA. The trim removed 5 bases at V and 5 bases at J, leaving 3 bases unmatched. This CDR3 has 16 residues. This CDR3 is CASSKGLAGGTGELFF. DNA of the CDR3: TGTGCCAGCAGCAAGGGACTAGCGGGAGGAACCGGGGAGCTGTTTTTT.

This clonotype was counted a few times. This chain connects TRBV27 to TRBJ2-1; 11 bases fit TRBD2. The CDR3 spans 14 residues. In germline, CDR1 is MNHEY, CDR2 SMNVEV (reference sequence). The V segment lost 6 bases and the J segment 8 bases; nucleotides outside the gene matches: 6. DNA for the CDR3: TGTGCCAGCAGCATAGCGGGAGGGGTCTATGAGCAGTTCTTC. Translated, it gives CASSIAGGVYEQFF.

This chain uses TRBV14 with TRBJ2-1, with D hard to call. CDR3 length: 12 amino acids. V lost 5 bases to trimming and J lost 8 bases, with 10 bases between them. Germline lookup yields CDR1 SGHDN and CDR2 FVKESK. CDR3 nucleotides: TGTGCCAGCAGCTATGGATTTGATGAGCAGTTCTTC. Translating gives CASSYGFDEQFF.

This clonotype turned up a few times. This sequence joins TRBV6-2 or TRBV6-3 and TRBJ2-1; D may be TRBD2 (7 bases). The ends were cut back, 7 bases at V and 14 bases at J, with 18 bases in the middle. Germline values: CDR1 MNHEY, CDR2 SVGEGT. The CDR3 is 12 residues long. The CDR3 is CASTPLGGPEFF. CDR3 coding DNA: TGTGCCAGCACGCCCCTGGGGGGGCCTGAGTTCTTC.

This clonotype has ten or more counts. One end of the junction fails to match germline, which may point to a read error. Here the CDR3 DNA reads TGCGCCAGCAGTCAAGTAGATACGCAGTATTTT. Protein sequence: CASSQVDTQYF. The chain joins TRBV3-1 to TRBJ2-3; D is undetermined. Looked up from germline, CDR1 is LGHDT and CDR2 is YNNKEL (reference sequence). The CDR3 consists of 11 residues.

The chain is built from TRBV20-1 and TRBJ1-2; TRBD1 aligns across 9 bases. The ends lost 3 bases at V and 6 bases at J; junction bases unmatched: 14. The CDR3 covers 16 residues. CDR1 and CDR2 from the germline V gene are DFQATT and SNEGSKA (reference sequence). CDR3 loop: CSASGPGTGLRDGYTF. CDR3 nucleotide sequence: TGCAGTGCTAGTGGTCCCGGGACAGGGCTCAGGGATGGCTACACCTTC.

The chain employs TRBV7-3 and TRBJ2-2; a possible D gene is TRBD2 (6 bases). The CDR3 sequence is 20 residues long. Looked up from germline, CDR1 is SGHTA and CDR2 is FQGTGA. V shed 0 bases and J shed 0 bases, with 20 bases lying between them. The CDR3 nucleotides are TGTGCCAGCAGCTTAACGAGAGGAGCGGGTTCCCTCCCGAACACCGGGGAGCTGTTTTTT. Amino acid sequence: CASSLTRGAGSLPNTGELFF.

The V call is TRBV28, the J call TRBJ2-7, with a possible D match to TRBD2 (5 bases). Germline values: CDR1 MDHEN, CDR2 SYDVKM. CDR3 size: 13 residues. V was clipped by 1 base and J by 6 bases, with 10 bases between them. Written as DNA, the CDR3 is TGTGCCAGCAGTTTATCAGGACTCGGCGAGCAGTACTTC. It specifies CASSLSGLGEQYF.

The V call is TRBV20-1, the J call TRBJ1-1; D is ambiguous. Germline V gives CDR1 DFQATT, CDR2 SNEGSKA (reference sequence). The CDR3 contains 10 residues. V lost 6 bases and J lost 8, with 10 bases in between. The DNA of the CDR3 is TGCAGTGCCCCTGACATAGAAGCTTTCTTT. Residues: CSAPDIEAFF.

In its sample, this clonotype was seen a few times. The chain uses TRBV20-1 and TRBJ2-7, with a weak D call TRBD1 (5 bases). There are 12 residues in the CDR3. The V gene's germline CDR1 is DFQATT and CDR2 SNEGSKA (reference sequence). Deletions cut 1 base from V and 6 bases from J, with 10 bases between. The CDR3 DNA follows: TGCAGTGCTAGAGTCAGGGCGTCCGAGCAGTACTTC. Protein product: CSARVRASEQYF.

This clonotype was observed a handful of times. This sequence joins TRBV30 and TRBJ1-1; D is ambiguous. Trimming took 0 bases from V and 7 from J, leaving 15 bases between them. Looked up from germline, CDR1 is GTSNPN and CDR2 is SVGIG (reference sequence). This CDR3 spans 14 amino acids. CDR3 sequence: CAWSVSGILSEAFF. In nucleotides, the CDR3 is TGTGCCTGGAGTGTTTCTGGGATCCTTAGTGAAGCTTTCTTT.

In its sample, this clonotype was seen many times. The chain links TRBV7-9 to TRBJ1-1; D unclear. The germline gives CDR1 SEHNR, CDR2 FQNEAQ (reference sequence). Trimming stripped 8 bases from V and 3 bases from J, with 13 bases between. The CDR3 loop spans 13 amino acids. The CDR3 coding sequence is TGTGCCAGCTTTCGGGCTGGAGACACTGAAGCTTTCTTT. As protein: CASFRAGDTEAFF.

This clonotype appeared a few times. This chain's CDR3 is CATSDLSSGSADTQYF. The DNA of the CDR3 is TGTGCCACCAGTGATTTGTCTAGCGGGAGTGCAGATACGCAGTATTTT. The chain couples TRBV24-1 to TRBJ2-3, with 10 bases matching TRBD2. Germline loops: CDR1 KGHDR, CDR2 SFDVKD. The J segment lost 4 bases and the V segment lost 0 bases, leaving 3 bases of the junction unmatched. The CDR3 sequence is 16 residues long.

This clonotype was observed a handful of times. The gene calls are TRBV6-2 or TRBV6-3 and TRBJ1-5; 12 bases match TRBD1. The V segment lost 4 bases and the J segment 6 bases; nucleotides outside the gene matches: 10. CDR3 size: 17 residues. Germline loops: CDR1 MNHEY, CDR2 SVGEGT. CDR3: CASSSPGQGARGQPQHF. DNA for the CDR3: TGTGCCAGCAGTTCCCCGGGACAGGGGGCGCGAGGTCAGCCCCAGCATTTT.